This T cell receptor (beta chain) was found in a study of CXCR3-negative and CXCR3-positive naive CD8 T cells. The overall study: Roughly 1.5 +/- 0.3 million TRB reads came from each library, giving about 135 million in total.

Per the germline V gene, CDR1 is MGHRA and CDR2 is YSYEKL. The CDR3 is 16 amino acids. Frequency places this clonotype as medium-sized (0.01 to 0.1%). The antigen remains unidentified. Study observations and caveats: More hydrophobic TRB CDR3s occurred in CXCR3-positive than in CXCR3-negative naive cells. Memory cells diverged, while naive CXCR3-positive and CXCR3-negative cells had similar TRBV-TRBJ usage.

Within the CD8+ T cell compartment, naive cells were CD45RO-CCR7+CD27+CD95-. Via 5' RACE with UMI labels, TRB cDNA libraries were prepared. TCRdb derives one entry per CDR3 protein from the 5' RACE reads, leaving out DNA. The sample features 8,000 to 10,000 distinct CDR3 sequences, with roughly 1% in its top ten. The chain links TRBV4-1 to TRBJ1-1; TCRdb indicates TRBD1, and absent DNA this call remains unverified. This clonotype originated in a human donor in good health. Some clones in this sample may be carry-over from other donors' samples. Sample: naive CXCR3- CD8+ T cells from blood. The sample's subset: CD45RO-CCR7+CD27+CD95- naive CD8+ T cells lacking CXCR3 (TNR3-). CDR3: CASSQDPLTGLTEAFF.